This T cell receptor (beta chain) was identified in a study of T cells in Graves' hyperthyroidism and ophthalmopathy. The CDR3 runs to 13 residues. The V end lost 6 bases, the J end lost 1 base, and 9 bases lay between the germline ends. The germline V gene encodes CDR1 MNHEY and CDR2 SMNVEV (reference sequence). Amplified regions were TCR beta CDR3 sequences from RNA transcripts. The TCR CDR3 first-round RT-PCR relied on the HTBI primer set. MiXCR was run by TCRdb on the multiplex PCR reads, yielding one entry per CDR3 protein. This repertoire shows 250,000 to 350,000 distinct CDR3 sequences, around 20% found once; its top ten account for 50% to 75%.

The sequence was obtained from a young man with Graves' ophthalmopathy. The chain employs TRBV27 and TRBJ2-5; D call uncertain. Material: blood. The CDR3 DNA is TGTGCCAGCAGATCGTTCAGCCAAGAGACCCAGTACTTC. It encodes CASRSFSQETQYF.